This T cell receptor (beta chain) was recorded in a study of blood T cell repertoires in COVID-19. The CDR3 has 14 amino acids. CDR1 and CDR2 from the germline V gene are MRHNA and SNTAGT. J was trimmed by 1 base and V by 6 bases; bases with no gene match: 5. Original processing methods: Amplification from reference gene primers served as the basis for estimated nucleated cell counts. Assay: immunoSEQ multiplex PCR; the TCRdb copy retains only in-frame clones and omits some. For V, J and clone size, that table is used; D and trimming come from the DNA. The table includes roughly 200,000 clones, approximately 91% detected once.

This sequence joins TRBV6-4 and TRBJ1-1; 7 nucleotides match TRBD1. This TCR derives from a woman between 40 and 55 years old who had recovered from COVID-19. Material for sequencing was peripheral blood. For the CDR3, the DNA is TGTGCCAGCAGGGGGACAGCAAGGAACACTGAAGCTTTCTTT. Translated, it gives CASRGTARNTEAFF.